The 18 T cell receptor beta chains presented below share a single source sample, sequenced in a study of blood T cell repertoires in COVID-19. Sequencing used immunoSEQ multiplex PCR; TCRdb keeps in-frame clones, though not all of them. The table lists 150,000 to 190,000 clones, 80% to 90% of them singletons, with 8.3% in the top ten. The specimen was peripheral blood. The receptors shown here come from a woman aged 55-70 years with COVID-19, enrolled during active disease.

A single count supports this clone. The J gene is TRBJ1-2, the V gene TRBV7-2; no firm D call. The CDR3 has 15 residues. With 2 bases removed from V and 1 base from J, the gap between germline ends came to 11 bases. The germline CDR1 and CDR2 sequences are SGHTA and FQGNSA. CDR3 in amino acids: CASSLSRVNNYGYTF. For the CDR3, the DNA is TGTGCCAGCAGCTTATCCCGGGTAAATAACTATGGCTACACCTTC. The entire variable domain, with the rest obtained from reference TRBV7-2 and TRBJ1-2, is as follows: GAGVSQSPSNKVTEKGKDVELRCDPISGHTALYWYRQSLGQGLEFLIYFQGNSAPDKSGLPSDRFSAERTGGSVSTLTIQRTQQEDSAVYLCASSLSRVNNYGYTFGSGTRLTVV.

The rearrangement links TRBV18 to TRBJ2-7, with 7 bases aligning to TRBD2. Trimming removed 0 bases from V and 11 bases from J; junction bases left unmatched: 13. The CDR3 length is 15 residues. The V gene's germline CDR1 is KGHSH and CDR2 LQKENI. In nucleotides, the CDR3 is TGTGCCAGCTCACCACCCGGTCTCCCCGGGGAGGGAGAGTACTTC. It is translated as CASSPPGLPGEGEYF.

In its sample, this clone was seen once. The V call is TRBV3-1 (or the pseudogene TRBV3-2), the J call TRBJ1-1, with D tentatively TRBD1 (5 bases). Trimming left V 3 bases short and J 4 bases short, with 12 bases between. The V gene's germline CDR1 is LGHDT and CDR2 YNNKEL (reference sequence). The CDR3 covers 14 residues. CDR3 DNA: TGTGCCAGCAGCCACAGCGACAGATCCACTGAAGCTTTCTTT. Translated: CASSHSDRSTEAFF.

J is TRBJ2-1 and V is TRBV7-6; unclear D gene. Germline-derived CDR1 and CDR2 are SGHVS and FNYEAQ. The ends were cut back, 6 bases at V and 8 bases at J, with 11 bases in the middle. The CDR3 loop spans 12 amino acids. The CDR3: CASSLKEHEQFF. The CDR3 nucleotides are TGTGCCAGCAGTCTCAAGGAGCATGAGCAGTTCTTC. The variable domain in full, completed from reference TRBV7-6 and TRBJ2-1, reads GAGVSQSPRYKVTKRGQDVALRCDPISGHVSLYWYRQALGQGPEFLTYFNYEAQQDKSGLPNDRFSAERPEGSISTLTIQRTEQRDSAMYRCASSLKEHEQFFGPGTRLTVL.

The chain carries TRBV3-1 (or the pseudogene TRBV3-2) and TRBJ2-3; TRBD1 matches 7 bases. The CDR3 sequence is 15 residues long. Germline V gene data show CDR1 as LGHDT and CDR2 as YNNKEL (reference sequence). V lost 4 bases to trimming and J lost 0 bases; unmatched junction nucleotides: 4. The CDR3 coding sequence is TGTGCCAGCAGCCGACAGGGCCCTAGCACAGATACGCAGTATTTT. As protein: CASSRQGPSTDTQYF.

The chain carries TRBV30 and TRBJ2-2, with 7 nucleotides matching TRBD1. The junction had 23 bases not matched to a gene; V was cut back by 7 bases and J by 3 bases. Germline V lookup: CDR1 GTSNPN, CDR2 SVGIG (reference sequence). The CDR3 has 19 amino acids. Here the CDR3 reads CAYYRDSLHFGSYTGELFF. CDR3 coding DNA: TGTGCCTACTACCGGGACAGCCTTCATTTCGGCTCTTACACCGGGGAGCTGTTTTTT.

The genes are TRBV9 and TRBJ2-2, with D unclear. Germline CDR1 is SGDLS and CDR2 is YYNGEE. CDR3 size: 13 residues. V lost 4 bases and J lost 6, with 10 bases in between. CDR3 region: CASSRDIAGELFF. CDR3 bases: TGTGCCAGCAGCCGCGACATCGCCGGGGAGCTGTTTTTT.

The chain employs TRBV18 and TRBJ2-3; 9 bases map to TRBD1. CDR3 size: 15 residues. CDR1 is KGHSH, CDR2 LQKENI, per germline. Germline trimming cut 0 bases from V and 5 bases from J; bases unmatched to any gene: 3. The CDR3 region is CASSPPGQGGDTQYF. In nucleotides, the CDR3 is TGTGCCAGCTCACCACCGGGACAGGGCGGAGATACGCAGTATTTT.

The chain employs TRBV5-5 and TRBJ2-2, with D uncertain. The length of the CDR3 is 15 residues. The germline V gene has CDR1 SGHKS and CDR2 YYEKEE (reference sequence). The germline V and J ends were trimmed by 0 bases and 3 bases, with 9 bases remaining between them. In nucleotides, the CDR3 is TGTGCCAGCAGCTTGGCCTCGTCGGACACCGGGGAGCTGTTTTTT. Residues: CASSLASSDTGELFF.

The rearrangement links TRBV5-1 to TRBJ1-4; 8 bases map to TRBD1. The germline CDR1 and CDR2 sequences are SGHRS and YFSETQ. The CDR3 spans 14 residues. V lost 5 bases, J lost 3 bases, and 3 bases stayed unmatched. The CDR3 is CASRQGASNEKLFF. CDR3 in DNA: TGCGCCAGCAGGCAGGGGGCGTCTAATGAAAAACTGTTTTTT.

The chain employs TRBV4-2 and TRBJ1-1; tentatively, D is TRBD1 (6 bases). Trimming shortened V by 2 bases and J by 1 base, and 11 bases separated the two germline ends. The germline gives CDR1 LGHNA, CDR2 YNFKEQ. The CDR3 runs 15 residues. CDR3 protein: CASSQPPTGNTEAFF. CDR3 nucleotides: TGTGCCAGCAGCCAACCGCCGACAGGGAACACTGAAGCTTTCTTT.

This sequence joins TRBV5-4 and TRBJ2-5, with TRBD2 matching 13 bases. CDR1 SGHNT and CDR2 YYREEE come from the germline V gene (reference sequence). This CDR3 spans 15 amino acids. Trimming cost V 3 bases and J 5 bases; bases outside gene matches: 4. DNA for the CDR3: TGTGCCAGCAGCTCTACTAGCGGGGGGGAGGAGACCCAGTACTTC. Translating gives CASSSTSGGEETQYF.

This rearrangement joins TRBV7-8 to TRBJ2-3, with TRBD1 matching 7 bases. Per the germline V gene, CDR1 is SGHVS and CDR2 is FQNEAQ. Trimming at V came to 1 base and at J to 4 bases, leaving 5 bases not matched to a gene. The CDR3 totals 15 residues. The CDR3 sequence is CASSLEGGISDTQYF. CDR3 sequence (DNA): TGTGCCAGCAGCTTAGAAGGGGGCATATCAGATACGCAGTATTTT.

The chain employs TRBV12-3 or TRBV12-4 and TRBJ1-1, with a tentative D call TRBD1 (5 bases). The V gene lost 8 bases and the J gene lost 7 bases, with 11 bases spanning the gap. The CDR3 consists of 11 residues. This chain's CDR3 is CASSGGSEAFF. In DNA form, the CDR3 reads TGTGCCAGCTCGGGGGGTAGTGAAGCTTTCTTT.

The V gene is TRBV13, the J gene TRBJ2-2; D might be TRBD2 (5 bases). The CDR3 totals 15 residues. The germline CDR1 and CDR2 sequences are PRHDT and FYEKMQ (reference sequence). V was shortened by 2 bases and J by 1 base, with 8 bases between the two germline ends. The CDR3 reads CASSLSGWNTGELFF. CDR3 nucleotides: TGTGCCAGCAGCTTATCGGGATGGAACACCGGGGAGCTGTTTTTT.

The chain couples TRBV15 to TRBJ2-7; 8 nucleotides line up with TRBD1. This CDR3 comprises 15 residues. V gave up 0 bases and J gave up 5 bases; unmatched junction bases: 6. Germline values: CDR1 LNHNV, CDR2 YYDKDF (reference sequence). CDR3 residues: CATSRDRTGWDEQYF. The DNA of the CDR3 is TGTGCCACCAGCAGAGATCGGACAGGGTGGGACGAGCAGTACTTC.

J is TRBJ1-2 and V is TRBV3-1 (or the pseudogene TRBV3-2), with a weak D call TRBD1 (6 bases). V was clipped by 4 bases and J by 4 bases, with 16 bases between them. The germline CDR1 and CDR2 sequences are LGHDT and YNNKEL (reference sequence). The CDR3 is made up of 15 amino acids. The CDR3 reads CASSPIRGGAYGYTF. Here the CDR3 DNA reads TGTGCCAGCAGCCCTATAAGGGGGGGGGCCTATGGCTACACCTTC.

The chain carries TRBV27 and TRBJ2-3; TRBD2 agrees at 10 bases. V lost 4 bases and J lost 2; bases outside the gene matches: 6. Germline V lookup: CDR1 MNHEY, CDR2 SMNVEV (reference sequence). This CDR3 has 16 residues. As DNA, the CDR3 is TGTGCCAGCAGTTCCCCTAGCGGGAGCTTCACAGATACGCAGTATTTT. Protein sequence: CASSSPSGSFTDTQYF.